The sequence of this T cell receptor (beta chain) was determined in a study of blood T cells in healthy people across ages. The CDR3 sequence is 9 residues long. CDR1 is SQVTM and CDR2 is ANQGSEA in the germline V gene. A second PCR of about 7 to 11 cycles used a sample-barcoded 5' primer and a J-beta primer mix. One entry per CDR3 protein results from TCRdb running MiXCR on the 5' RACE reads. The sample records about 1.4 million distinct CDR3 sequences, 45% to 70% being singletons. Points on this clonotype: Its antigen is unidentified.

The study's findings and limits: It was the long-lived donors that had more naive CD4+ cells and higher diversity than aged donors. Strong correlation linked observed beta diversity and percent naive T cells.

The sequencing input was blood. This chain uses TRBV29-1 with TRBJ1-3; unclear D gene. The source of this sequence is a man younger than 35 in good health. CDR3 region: CIVRNTIYF. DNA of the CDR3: TGCATAGTGAGAAACACCATATATTTT.